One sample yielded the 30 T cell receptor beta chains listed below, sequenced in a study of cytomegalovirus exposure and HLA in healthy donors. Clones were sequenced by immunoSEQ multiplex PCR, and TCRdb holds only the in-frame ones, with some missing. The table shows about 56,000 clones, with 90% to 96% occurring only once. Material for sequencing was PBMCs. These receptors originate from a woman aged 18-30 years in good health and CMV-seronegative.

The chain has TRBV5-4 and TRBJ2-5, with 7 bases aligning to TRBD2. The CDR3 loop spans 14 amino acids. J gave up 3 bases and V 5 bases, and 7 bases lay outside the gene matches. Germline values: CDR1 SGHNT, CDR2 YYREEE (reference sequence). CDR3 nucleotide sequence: TGTGCCAGCAGACCCGGGCTAGCGGAAGAGACCCAGTACTTC. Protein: CASRPGLAEETQYF.

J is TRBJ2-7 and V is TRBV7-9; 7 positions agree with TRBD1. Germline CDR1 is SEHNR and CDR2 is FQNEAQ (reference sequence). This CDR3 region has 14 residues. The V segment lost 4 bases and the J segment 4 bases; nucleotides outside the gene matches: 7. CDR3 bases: TGTGCCAGCAGCTCCAGACAGGGTGCGTACGAGCAGTACTTC. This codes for CASSSRQGAYEQYF. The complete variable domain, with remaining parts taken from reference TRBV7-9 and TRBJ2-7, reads DTGVSQNPRHKITKRGQNVTFRCDPISEHNRLYWYRQTLGQGPEFLTYFQNEAQLEKSRLLSDRFSAERPKGSFSTLEIQRTEQGDSAMYLCASSSRQGAYEQYFGPGTRLTVT.

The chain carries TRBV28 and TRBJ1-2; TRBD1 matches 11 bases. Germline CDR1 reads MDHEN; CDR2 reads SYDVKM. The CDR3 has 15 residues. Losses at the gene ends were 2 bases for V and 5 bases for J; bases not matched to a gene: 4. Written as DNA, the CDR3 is TGTGCCAGCAGTTTAGGGACAGGGGGTCGGTATGGCTACACCTTC. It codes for CASSLGTGGRYGYTF.

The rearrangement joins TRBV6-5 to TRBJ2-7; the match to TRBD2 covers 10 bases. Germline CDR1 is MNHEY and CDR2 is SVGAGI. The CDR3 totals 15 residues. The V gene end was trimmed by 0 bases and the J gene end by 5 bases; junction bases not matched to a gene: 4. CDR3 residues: CASSYSSGRIDEQYF. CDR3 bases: TGTGCCAGCAGTTACTCTAGCGGGAGGATCGACGAGCAGTACTTC.

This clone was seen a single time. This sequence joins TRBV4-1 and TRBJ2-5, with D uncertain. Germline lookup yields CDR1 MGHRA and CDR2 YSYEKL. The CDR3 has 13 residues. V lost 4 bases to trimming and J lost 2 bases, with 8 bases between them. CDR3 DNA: TGCGCCAGCAGCCCCCGCCTACAAGAGACCCAGTACTTC. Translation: CASSPRLQETQYF.

The CDR3: CASSWTTLTYEQYF. The DNA of the CDR3 is TGTGCCAGCAGCTGGACTACACTAACCTACGAGCAGTACTTC. This rearrangement joins TRBV7-2 to TRBJ2-7; TRBD2 is a possible D gene (6 bases). The germline V and J ends were trimmed by 4 bases and 2 bases, with 12 bases remaining between them. Germline lookup yields CDR1 SGHTA and CDR2 FQGNSA. The CDR3 runs to 14 residues. The whole variable domain, remainder taken from reference TRBV7-2 and TRBJ2-7, is GAGVSQSPSNKVTEKGKDVELRCDPISGHTALYWYRQSLGQGLEFLIYFQGNSAPDKSGLPSDRFSAERTGGSVSTLTIQRTQQEDSAVYLCASSWTTLTYEQYFGPGTRLTVT.

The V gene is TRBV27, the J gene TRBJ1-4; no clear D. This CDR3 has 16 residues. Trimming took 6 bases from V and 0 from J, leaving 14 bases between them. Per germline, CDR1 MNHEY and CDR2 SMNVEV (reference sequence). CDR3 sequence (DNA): TGTGCCAGCAGGATGTTCCCGGTAGCAACTAATGAAAAACTGTTTTTT. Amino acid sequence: CASRMFPVATNEKLFF.

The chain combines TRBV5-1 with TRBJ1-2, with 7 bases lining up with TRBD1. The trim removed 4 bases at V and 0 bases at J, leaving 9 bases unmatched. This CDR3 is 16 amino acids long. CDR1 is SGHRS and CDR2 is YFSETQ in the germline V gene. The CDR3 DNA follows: TGCGCCAGCAGCCAGGAGACAGGGTTCGCTAACTATGGCTACACCTTC. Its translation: CASSQETGFANYGYTF.

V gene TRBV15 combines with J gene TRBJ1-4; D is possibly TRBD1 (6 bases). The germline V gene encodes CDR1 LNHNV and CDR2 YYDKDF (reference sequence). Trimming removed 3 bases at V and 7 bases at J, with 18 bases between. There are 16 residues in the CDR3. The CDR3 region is CATSSGTRGSFEKLFF. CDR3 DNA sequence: TGTGCCACCAGCAGCGGAACCAGGGGTTCATTTGAAAAACTGTTTTTT.

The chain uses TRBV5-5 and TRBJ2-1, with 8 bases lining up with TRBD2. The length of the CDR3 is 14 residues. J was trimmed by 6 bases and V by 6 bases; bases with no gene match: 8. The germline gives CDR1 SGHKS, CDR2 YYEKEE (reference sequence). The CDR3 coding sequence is TGTGCCAGCATCCTGGGACTAGTCGGCAATGAGCAGTTCTTC. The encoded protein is CASILGLVGNEQFF.

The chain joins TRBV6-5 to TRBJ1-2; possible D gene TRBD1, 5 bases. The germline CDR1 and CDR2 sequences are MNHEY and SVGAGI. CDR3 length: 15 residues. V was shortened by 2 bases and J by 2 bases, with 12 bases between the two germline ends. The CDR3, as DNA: TGTGCCAGCAGTTACAGGGGCAGATTAAACTATGGCTACACCTTC. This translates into CASSYRGRLNYGYTF.

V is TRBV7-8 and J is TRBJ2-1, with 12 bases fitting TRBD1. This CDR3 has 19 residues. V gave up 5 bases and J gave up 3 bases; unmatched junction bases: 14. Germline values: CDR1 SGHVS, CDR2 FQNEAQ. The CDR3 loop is CASSPWVGDRGLDYNEQFF. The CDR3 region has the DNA TGTGCCAGCAGCCCCTGGGTGGGGGACAGGGGGCTTGACTACAATGAGCAGTTCTTC.

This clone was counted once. In DNA, the CDR3 is TGTGCCAGCAGCTTAGTCGTTATCCTTCGGACCGGGGAGCTGTTTTTT. It codes for CASSLVVILRTGELFF. V is TRBV7-2 and J is TRBJ2-2; D is unclear. Germline V gene sequence: CDR1 SGHTA, CDR2 FQGNSA. Trimming stripped 1 base from V and 5 bases from J, with 14 bases between. The CDR3 is 16 residues long. Full variable domain (rest looked up from reference TRBV7-2 and TRBJ2-2): GAGVSQSPSNKVTEKGKDVELRCDPISGHTALYWYRQSLGQGLEFLIYFQGNSAPDKSGLPSDRFSAERTGGSVSTLTIQRTQQEDSAVYLCASSLVVILRTGELFFGEGSRLTVL.

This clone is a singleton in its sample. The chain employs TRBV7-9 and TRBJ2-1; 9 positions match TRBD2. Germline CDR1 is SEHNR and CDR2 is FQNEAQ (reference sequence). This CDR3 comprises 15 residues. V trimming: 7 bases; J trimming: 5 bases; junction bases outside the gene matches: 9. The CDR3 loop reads CASNPPSGTDNEQFF. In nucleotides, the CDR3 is TGTGCCAGCAACCCCCCTAGCGGGACCGACAATGAGCAGTTCTTC.

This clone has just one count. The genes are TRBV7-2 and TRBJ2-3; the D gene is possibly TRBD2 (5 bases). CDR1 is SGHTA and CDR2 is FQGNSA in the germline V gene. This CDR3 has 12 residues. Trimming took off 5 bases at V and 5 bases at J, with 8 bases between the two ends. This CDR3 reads CASSPRGDTQYF. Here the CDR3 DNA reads TGTGCCAGCAGCCCCCGGGGAGATACGCAGTATTTT.

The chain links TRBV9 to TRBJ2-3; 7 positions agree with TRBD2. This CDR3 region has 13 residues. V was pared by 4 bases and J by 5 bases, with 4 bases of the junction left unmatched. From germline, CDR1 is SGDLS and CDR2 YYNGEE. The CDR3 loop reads CASSNRGVDTQYF. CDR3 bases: TGTGCCAGCAGCAACCGGGGGGTAGATACGCAGTATTTT.

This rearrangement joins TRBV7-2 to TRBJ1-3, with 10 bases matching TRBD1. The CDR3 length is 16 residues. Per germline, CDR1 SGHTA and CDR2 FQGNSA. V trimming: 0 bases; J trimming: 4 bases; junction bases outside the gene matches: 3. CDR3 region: CASSLATGGLGNTIYF. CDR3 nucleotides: TGTGCCAGCAGCTTAGCGACAGGGGGCCTAGGAAACACCATATATTTT.

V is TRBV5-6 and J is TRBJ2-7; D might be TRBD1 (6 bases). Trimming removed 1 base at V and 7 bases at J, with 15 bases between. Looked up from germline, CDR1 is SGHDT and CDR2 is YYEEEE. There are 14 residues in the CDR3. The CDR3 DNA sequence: TGTGCCAGCAGCTTGCCTGGGGGCGACAGGGAGCAGTACTTC. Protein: CASSLPGGDREQYF.

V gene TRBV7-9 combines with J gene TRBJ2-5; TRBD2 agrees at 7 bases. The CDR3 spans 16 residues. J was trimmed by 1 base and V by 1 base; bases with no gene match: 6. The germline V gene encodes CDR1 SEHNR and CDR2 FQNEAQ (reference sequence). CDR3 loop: CASSLGLAASQETQYF. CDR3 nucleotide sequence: TGTGCCAGCAGCTTAGGTCTAGCGGCCAGCCAAGAGACCCAGTACTTC.

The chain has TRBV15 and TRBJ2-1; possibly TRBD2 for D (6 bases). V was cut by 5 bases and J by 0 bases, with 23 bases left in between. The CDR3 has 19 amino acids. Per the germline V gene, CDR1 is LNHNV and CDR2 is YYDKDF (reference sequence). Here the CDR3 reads CATSGFGAGAPSSYNEQFF. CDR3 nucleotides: TGTGCCACCAGCGGGTTCGGAGCGGGTGCCCCAAGCTCCTACAATGAGCAGTTCTTC.

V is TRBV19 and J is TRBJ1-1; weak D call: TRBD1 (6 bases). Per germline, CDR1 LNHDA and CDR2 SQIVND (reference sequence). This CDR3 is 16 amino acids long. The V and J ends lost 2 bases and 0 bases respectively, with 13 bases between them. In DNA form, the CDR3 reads TGTGCCAGTAGTATACGGAGACAGGTGATGAACACTGAAGCTTTCTTT. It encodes CASSIRRQVMNTEAFF.

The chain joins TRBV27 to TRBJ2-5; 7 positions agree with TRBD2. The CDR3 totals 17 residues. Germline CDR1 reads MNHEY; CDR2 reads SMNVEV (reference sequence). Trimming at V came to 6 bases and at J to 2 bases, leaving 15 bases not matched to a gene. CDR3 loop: CASSPQFLRGIQETQYF. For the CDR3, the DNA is TGTGCCAGCAGCCCCCAATTTTTGCGGGGGATTCAAGAGACCCAGTACTTC.

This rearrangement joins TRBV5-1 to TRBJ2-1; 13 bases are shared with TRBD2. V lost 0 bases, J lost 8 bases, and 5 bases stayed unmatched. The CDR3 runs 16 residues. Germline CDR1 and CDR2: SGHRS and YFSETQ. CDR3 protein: CASSLGGLAGFDEQFF. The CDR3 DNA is TGCGCCAGCAGCTTGGGGGGACTAGCGGGATTTGATGAGCAGTTCTTC.

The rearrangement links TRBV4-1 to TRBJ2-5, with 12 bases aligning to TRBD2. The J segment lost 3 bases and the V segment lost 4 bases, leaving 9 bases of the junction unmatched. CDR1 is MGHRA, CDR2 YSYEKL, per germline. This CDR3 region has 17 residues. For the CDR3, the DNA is TGCGCCAGCAGCCGGACCGGACTAGCGGGGAGCAAAGAGACCCAGTACTTC. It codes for CASSRTGLAGSKETQYF.

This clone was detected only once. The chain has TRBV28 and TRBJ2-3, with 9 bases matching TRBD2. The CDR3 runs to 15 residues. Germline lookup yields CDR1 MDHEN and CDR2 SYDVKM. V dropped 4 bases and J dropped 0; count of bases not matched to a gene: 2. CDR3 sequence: CASSYLAGSTDTQYF. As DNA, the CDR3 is TGTGCCAGCAGTTATCTAGCGGGGAGCACAGATACGCAGTATTTT.

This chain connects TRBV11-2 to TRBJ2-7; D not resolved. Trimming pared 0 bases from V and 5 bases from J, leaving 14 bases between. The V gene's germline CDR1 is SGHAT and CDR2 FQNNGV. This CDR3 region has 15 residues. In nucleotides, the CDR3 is TGTGCCAGCAGCTTAGATCATGTGGCTGGGCACGAGCAGTACTTC. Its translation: CASSLDHVAGHEQYF.

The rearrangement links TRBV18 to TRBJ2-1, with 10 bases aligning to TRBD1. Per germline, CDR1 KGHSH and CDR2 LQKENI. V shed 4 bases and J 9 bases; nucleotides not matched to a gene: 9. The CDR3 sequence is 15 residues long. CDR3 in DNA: TGTGCCAGCTCACAGCGGGACAGGGGAACGGTTGAGCAGTTCTTC. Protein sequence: CASSQRDRGTVEQFF. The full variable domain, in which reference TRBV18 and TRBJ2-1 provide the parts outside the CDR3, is NAGVMQNPRHLVRRRGQEARLRCSPMKGHSHVYWYRQLPEEGLKFMVYLQKENIIDESGMPKERFSAEFPKEGPSILRIQQVVRGDSAAYFCASSQRDRGTVEQFFGPGTRLTVL.

CDR3 sequence (DNA): TGTGCCAGCAGCGGGGACAGGGGAAACCCAATAACCAACTATGGCTACACCTTC. Residues: CASSGDRGNPITNYGYTF. The genes are TRBV5-6 and TRBJ1-2; 10 bases match TRBD1. The junction had 14 bases not matched to a gene; V was cut back by 4 bases and J by 2 bases. The CDR3 covers 18 residues. Germline V CDR1 and CDR2: SGHDT, YYEEEE.

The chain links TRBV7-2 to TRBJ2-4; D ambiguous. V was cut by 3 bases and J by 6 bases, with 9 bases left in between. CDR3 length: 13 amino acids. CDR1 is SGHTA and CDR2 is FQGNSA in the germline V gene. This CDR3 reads CASSLGRRNIQYF. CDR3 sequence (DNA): TGTGCCAGCAGCTTGGGCCGAAGAAACATTCAGTACTTC.

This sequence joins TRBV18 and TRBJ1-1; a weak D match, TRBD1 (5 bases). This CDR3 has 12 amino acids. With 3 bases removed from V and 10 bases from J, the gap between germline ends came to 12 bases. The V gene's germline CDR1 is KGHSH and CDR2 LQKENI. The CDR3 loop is CASSPPGRGAFF. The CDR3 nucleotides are TGTGCCAGCTCACCCCCGGGGCGGGGAGCTTTCTTT.